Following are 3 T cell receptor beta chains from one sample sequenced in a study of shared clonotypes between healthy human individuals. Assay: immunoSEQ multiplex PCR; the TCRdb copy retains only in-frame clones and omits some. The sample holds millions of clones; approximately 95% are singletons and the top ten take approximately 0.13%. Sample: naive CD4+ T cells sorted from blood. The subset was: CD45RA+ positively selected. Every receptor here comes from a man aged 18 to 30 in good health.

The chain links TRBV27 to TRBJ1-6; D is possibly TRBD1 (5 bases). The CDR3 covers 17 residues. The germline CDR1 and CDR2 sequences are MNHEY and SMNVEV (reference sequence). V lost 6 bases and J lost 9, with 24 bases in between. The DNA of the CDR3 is TGTGCCAGCAGCCCTCCCCGATCGGGGCTCTCGGGTTCACCCCTCCACTTT. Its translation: CASSPPRSGLSGSPLHF.

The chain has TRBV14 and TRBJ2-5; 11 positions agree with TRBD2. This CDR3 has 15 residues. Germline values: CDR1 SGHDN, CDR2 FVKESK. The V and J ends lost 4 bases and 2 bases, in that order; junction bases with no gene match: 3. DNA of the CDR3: TGTGCCAGCAGCCTTAGCGGGAGGGCACAAGAGACCCAGTACTTC. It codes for CASSLSGRAQETQYF.

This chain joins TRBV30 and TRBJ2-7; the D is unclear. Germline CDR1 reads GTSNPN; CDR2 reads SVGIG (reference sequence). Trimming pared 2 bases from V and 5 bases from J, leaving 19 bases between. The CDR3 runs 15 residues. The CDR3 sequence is CAWSRPGTHHHEQYF. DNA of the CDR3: TGTGCCTGGAGTAGGCCGGGCACCCATCACCACGAGCAGTACTTC.